Below, 21 T cell receptor beta chains from the same sample are listed, as sequenced in a study of T cell repertoires in cytomegalovirus infection. Using its own MiXCR run on the reads, TCRdb lists one record per CDR3 protein. The table has about 920,000 distinct CDR3 sequences, 31% seen once. For these receptors, no antigen is known. Source: cultured CD8+ T cells from PBMCs, taken from culture after CMV antigen stimulation. The receptors derive from a human donor in good health (CMV status not recorded). Some clones in this sample may be carry-over from other donors' samples.

In its sample, this clonotype was seen many times. The chain couples TRBV7-6 to TRBJ2-3; D might be TRBD1 or TRBD2, each matching 6 bases. This CDR3 comprises 15 residues. Per the germline V gene, CDR1 is SGHVS and CDR2 is FNYEAQ. The V end lost 5 bases, the J end lost 0 bases, and 12 bases lay between the germline ends. The CDR3 region is CASSIGGHSTDTQYF. The CDR3, as DNA: TGTGCCAGCAGCATAGGGGGGCATAGCACAGATACGCAGTATTTT.

This chain connects TRBV7-9 to TRBJ1-2, with D unresolved. V dropped 5 bases and J dropped 8 bases, with 12 bases sitting between them. CDR1 SEHNR and CDR2 FQNEAQ come from the germline V gene (reference sequence). The CDR3 sequence is 12 residues long. CDR3 protein: CASSPRWGGYTF. CDR3 bases: TGTGCCAGCAGCCCTCGGTGGGGAGGCTACACCTTC.

Worth noting for this clonotype: At one end, the junction sequence differs from germline, possibly due to a read error. The V gene is TRBV24-1, the J gene TRBJ2-5, with 7 bases that match TRBD2. CDR3 length equals 14 residues. CDR1 is KGHDR, CDR2 SFDVKD, per germline. The DNA for the CDR3 is TGTACCACCAGTGAGCGACTAGCAAGGACGCCCCAGTACTTC. It specifies CTTSERLARTPQYF.

The sample holds a few counts of this clonotype. DNA for the CDR3: TGTGCCAGCAGCTCCAGCGCTTGGGGCTACACCTTC. Protein sequence: CASSSSAWGYTF. The rearrangement links TRBV7-9 to TRBJ1-2; D remains ambiguous. The CDR3 runs to 12 residues. Deletions cut 4 bases from V and 8 bases from J, with 11 bases between. Germline V gene lookup returns CDR1 SEHNR and CDR2 FQNEAQ (reference sequence).

The rearrangement uses TRBV4-1 and TRBJ1-2; no clear D. The CDR3 extends over 14 amino acids. The V and J ends lost 3 bases and 8 bases respectively, with 16 bases between them. Germline V gene sequence: CDR1 MGHRA, CDR2 YSYEKL. In nucleotides, the CDR3 is TGCGCCAGCAGCCAGCCCATGGACGCACGGGGCTACACCTTC. The encoded protein is CASSQPMDARGYTF.

This clonotype has just a few counts. The CDR3 bases are TGTGCCAGCAGTCGCATTGGGAGCACCGGGGAGCTGTTTTTT. Its translation is CASSRIGSTGELFF. The chain carries TRBV27 and TRBJ2-2, with D possibly TRBD2 on 5 matching bases. The germline V and J ends were trimmed by 5 bases and 4 bases, with 11 bases remaining between them. The CDR3 runs to 14 residues. Germline CDR1 and CDR2: MNHEY and SMNVEV (reference sequence).

This clonotype was seen a few times. V is TRBV7-6 and J is TRBJ2-1; D may be TRBD1 (5 bases). The V end was cut by 0 bases, the J end by 2 bases, with 11 bases between. The CDR3 sequence is 16 residues long. Germline lookup yields CDR1 SGHVS and CDR2 FNYEAQ. CDR3 loop: CASSLAAGRTYNEQFF. The CDR3 DNA sequence: TGTGCCAGCAGCTTAGCGGCAGGGCGGACCTACAATGAGCAGTTCTTC.

V is TRBV20-1 and J is TRBJ1-2; D is possibly TRBD1 (6 bases). Germline loops: CDR1 DFQATT, CDR2 SNEGSKA (reference sequence). Trimming removed 6 bases at V and 7 bases at J, with 18 bases between. The length of the CDR3 is 13 residues. The CDR3 spells CSADHRDNGGYTF. CDR3 sequence (DNA): TGCAGTGCAGATCACAGGGATAACGGTGGCTACACCTTC.

This chain uses TRBV7-2 with TRBJ2-1; weak D call: TRBD2 (6 bases). CDR1 is SGHTA and CDR2 is FQGNSA in the germline V gene. Trimming removed 5 bases at V and 0 bases at J, with 11 bases between. The CDR3 has 15 residues. This CDR3 reads CASSTRDDSYNEQFF. DNA for the CDR3: TGTGCCAGCAGCACGCGGGACGACTCCTACAATGAGCAGTTCTTC.

As concerns this clonotype: At one boundary the junction diverges from the germline segment, which might be a read error. The chain joins TRBV6-5 to TRBJ2-2, with TRBD2 matching over 9 bases. CDR1 MNHEY and CDR2 SVGAGI come from the germline V gene. The CDR3 contains 15 residues. The CDR3 sequence is CANSSGLARTEELFF. The CDR3 DNA reads as TGTGCCAACAGTTCTGGACTAGCGCGGACCGAGGAGCTGTTTTTT.

The table lists this clonotype with a few counts. V usage is TRBV29-1 and J usage is TRBJ2-3; no firm D call. Germline CDR1 and CDR2: SQVTM and ANQGSEA. V lost 7 bases, J lost 7 bases, and 12 bases lay in between. The CDR3 extends over 11 amino acids. As DNA, the CDR3 is TGCAGCGCGCTCGGCAAGAATACGCAGTATTTT. Its protein product is CSALGKNTQYF.

The rearrangement links TRBV27 to TRBJ1-2; D is uncertain. Germline V gene lookup returns CDR1 MNHEY and CDR2 SMNVEV (reference sequence). The CDR3 has 14 residues. Trimming took off 5 bases at V and 8 bases at J, with 18 bases between the two ends. The CDR3 DNA reads as TGTGCCAGCAGTCCCCTGGACGCGTCCCGGGGCTACACCTTC. It codes for CASSPLDASRGYTF.

J is TRBJ2-5 and V is TRBV28; TRBD1 aligns across 7 bases. Trimming removed 5 bases from V and 5 bases from J; junction bases left unmatched: 11. The length of the CDR3 is 15 residues. The germline gives CDR1 MDHEN, CDR2 SYDVKM. The CDR3 sequence: CASSPTHDRAETQYF. As DNA, the CDR3 is TGTGCCAGCAGTCCCACACACGACAGGGCTGAGACCCAGTACTTC.

The table lists this clonotype with a few counts. The rearrangement uses TRBV19 and TRBJ1-1; D remains unclear. Trimming stripped 5 bases from V and 6 bases from J, with 16 bases between. Germline loops: CDR1 LNHDA, CDR2 SQIVND (reference sequence). CDR3 size: 14 residues. In nucleotides, the CDR3 is TGTGCCAGTAGTTATGGCCTTCCACCCCCTGAAGCTTTCTTT. Translation: CASSYGLPPPEAFF.

This clonotype has a count of ten or more. V usage is TRBV12-3 or TRBV12-4 and J usage is TRBJ2-6, with D unresolved. V was shortened by 6 bases and J by 0 bases, with 12 bases between the two germline ends. The CDR3 is 16 amino acids. CDR3 protein: CASSQPSGSGANVLTF. The CDR3 DNA reads TGTGCCAGCAGCCAACCCTCAGGCTCTGGGGCCAACGTCCTGACTTTC.

The chain joins TRBV20-1 to TRBJ2-1; 9 bases are shared with TRBD2. This CDR3 is 16 amino acids long. CDR1 is DFQATT and CDR2 is SNEGSKA in the germline V gene (reference sequence). With V trimmed by 6 bases and J by 3 bases, 12 bases remained unmatched. CDR3 region: CSALMTSGPLYNEQFF. For the CDR3, the DNA is TGCAGTGCCCTAATGACTAGCGGTCCCCTCTACAATGAGCAGTTCTTC.

This clonotype was observed a few times. The chain has TRBV6-5 and TRBJ1-2, with 10 bases fitting TRBD1. Looked up from germline, CDR1 is MNHEY and CDR2 is SVGAGI. The ends lost 8 bases at V and 8 bases at J; junction bases unmatched: 8. There are 13 residues in the CDR3. The CDR3 reads CASGQGTGVGYTF. CDR3 nucleotides: TGTGCCAGCGGTCAAGGGACAGGGGTCGGCTACACCTTC.

The V and J genes are TRBV24-1 and TRBJ2-3, with unresolved D. Trimming cost V 5 bases and J 2 bases, with 4 bases left between them. The CDR3 has 12 amino acids. Germline V lookup: CDR1 KGHDR, CDR2 SFDVKD. CDR3 in amino acids: CATSGNTDTQYF. The CDR3 DNA is TGTGCCACCAGTGGGAACACAGATACGCAGTATTTT.

The chain employs TRBV4-1 and TRBJ1-2, with D unclear. CDR1 and CDR2 (germline): MGHRA, YSYEKL. V was cut by 0 bases and J by 0 bases, with 17 bases left in between. CDR3 length equals 18 residues. Written as DNA, the CDR3 is TGCGCCAGCAGCCAAGATCGGGAGGGCAGAAGAACTAACTATGGCTACACCTTC. Protein sequence: CASSQDREGRRTNYGYTF.

Ten or more counts support this clonotype. The V gene is TRBV10-2, the J gene TRBJ2-2; 8 bases line up with TRBD2. The ends lost 5 bases at V and 4 bases at J; junction bases unmatched: 6. Germline V lookup: CDR1 WSHSY, CDR2 SAAADI. There are 15 residues in the CDR3. For the CDR3, the DNA is TGCGCCAGCAGTAGGACTAGCCTTACCACCGGGGAGCTGTTTTTT. The encoded protein is CASSRTSLTTGELFF.

The rearrangement uses TRBV20-1 and TRBJ1-5; TRBD1 matches 9 bases. The CDR3 has 15 amino acids. Germline V CDR1 and CDR2: DFQATT, SNEGSKA (reference sequence). With 3 bases clipped from V and 3 bases from J, the junction kept 6 bases outside the gene matches. The CDR3 DNA is TGCAGTGCTAGGGAGACAGGGGGGTACAATCAGCCCCAGCATTTT. It yields the protein CSARETGGYNQPQHF.